The 11 T cell receptor beta chains listed next were all sequenced from one sample in a study of human T cells and chemical hapten exposure. Each CDR3 protein gets one entry after TCRdb re-called the 5' RACE reads with MiXCR. The sample shows 130,000 or so distinct CDR3 sequences, over 3.5% of them seen only once. Unseparated into fractions, whole blood served as the source from which total RNA was extracted. These receptors were taken from a female donor in good health.

In its sample, this clonotype was seen many times. V is TRBV7-9 and J is TRBJ2-3, with TRBD2 matching 13 bases. Per germline, CDR1 SEHNR and CDR2 FQNEAQ (reference sequence). V gave up 5 bases and J gave up 4 bases; unmatched junction bases: 3. CDR3 length: 15 residues. CDR3 nucleotide sequence: TGTGCCAGCAGCCTGGGACTAGCGGGGTCAGATACGCAGTATTTT. It encodes CASSLGLAGSDTQYF. The full variable domain, with the rest looked up from reference TRBV7-9 and TRBJ2-3, is DTGVSQNPRHKITKRGQNVTFRCDPISEHNRLYWYRQTLGQGPEFLTYFQNEAQLEKSRLLSDRFSAERPKGSFSTLEIQRTEQGDSAMYLCASSLGLAGSDTQYFGPGTRLTVL.

This clonotype appeared a few times. CDR3 nucleotide sequence: TGTGCCAGCAGCCCAAGGACAGCCTACTACGAGCAGTACTTC. Its protein product is CASSPRTAYYEQYF. V usage is TRBV7-9 and J usage is TRBJ2-7, with a weak D call TRBD1 (6 bases). The CDR3 is 14 amino acids. Germline CDR1 and CDR2: SEHNR and FQNEAQ (reference sequence). Trimming stripped 5 bases from V and 3 bases from J, with 14 bases between.

This clonotype was recorded many times. V usage is TRBV14 and J usage is TRBJ2-3; 12 positions agree with TRBD2. The J segment lost 4 bases and the V segment lost 2 bases, leaving 1 base of the junction unmatched. Germline V gives CDR1 SGHDN, CDR2 FVKESK. This CDR3 spans 15 amino acids. The chain's CDR3 is CASSQRLAGADTQYF. The CDR3 DNA reads TGTGCCAGCAGCCAACGACTAGCGGGGGCAGATACGCAGTATTTT.

This clonotype was counted at least ten times. The gene calls are TRBV6-2 or TRBV6-3 and TRBJ1-5; TRBD1 aligns across 8 bases. Germline CDR1 is MNHEY and CDR2 is SVGEGT. The ends lost 5 bases at V and 7 bases at J; junction bases unmatched: 10. This CDR3 comprises 15 residues. CDR3 nucleotide sequence: TGTGCCAGCAGTACCCGACAGGGGTTTGGGCAGCCCCAGCATTTT. Translated: CASSTRQGFGQPQHF.

In this sample, this clonotype turned up many times. The V and J genes are TRBV6-1 and TRBJ1-5, with D perhaps TRBD1 (5 bases). Germline assignment: CDR1 MNHNS and CDR2 SASEGT. The CDR3 has 15 amino acids. Trimming took 6 bases from V and 0 from J, leaving 12 bases between them. The CDR3 DNA sequence: TGTGCCAGCAGGGGGGGACGGTATAGCAATCAGCCCCAGCATTTT. Protein: CASRGGRYSNQPQHF.

The sample holds many counts of this clonotype. V and J are TRBV5-1 and TRBJ2-2; 7 bases agree with TRBD1. After removal of 4 bases from V and 2 bases from J, the junction contained 5 bases not matched to a gene. This CDR3 spans 15 amino acids. CDR1 is SGHRS and CDR2 is YFSETQ in the germline V gene. This chain's CDR3 is CASSKRQGNTGELFF. In DNA, the CDR3 is TGCGCCAGCAGCAAAAGACAGGGTAACACCGGGGAGCTGTTTTTT.

The sample holds many counts of this clonotype. The CDR3 DNA reads TGTGCCAGCAGCGAGGGGGGCAGATTGAACACTGAAGCTTTCTTT. Translation: CASSEGGRLNTEAFF. The chain joins TRBV9 to TRBJ1-1, with TRBD1 as a possible D gene (6 bases). Per germline, CDR1 SGDLS and CDR2 YYNGEE. The length of the CDR3 is 15 residues. V lost 3 bases and J 0 bases, leaving 12 bases between the germline ends.

The rearrangement joins TRBV7-2 to TRBJ2-3; possibly TRBD2 for D (5 bases). The CDR3 is 18 amino acids. Germline CDR1 and CDR2: SGHTA and FQGNSA. Trimming removed 5 bases at V and 4 bases at J, with 25 bases between. The chain's CDR3 is CASSEPNFGGSSPDTQYF. CDR3 bases: TGTGCCAGCAGCGAGCCCAATTTCGGCGGGTCCTCCCCAGATACGCAGTATTTT. Together with reference TRBV7-2 and TRBJ2-3, the CDR3 gives the full variable domain: GAGVSQSPSNKVTEKGKDVELRCDPISGHTALYWYRQSLGQGLEFLIYFQGNSAPDKSGLPSDRFSAERTGGSVSTLTIQRTQQEDSAVYLCASSEPNFGGSSPDTQYFGPGTRLTVL.

This clonotype was picked up many times. This sequence joins TRBV29-1 and TRBJ2-3, with unresolved D. V shed 2 bases and J shed 6 bases, with 12 bases lying between them. This CDR3 has 13 residues. The V gene's germline CDR1 is SQVTM and CDR2 ANQGSEA. The CDR3 region is CSVESSTKDTQYF. The CDR3 DNA sequence: TGCAGCGTTGAATCGTCAACTAAGGATACGCAGTATTTT.

This clonotype was picked up many times. The chain joins TRBV10-3 to TRBJ1-6; D unresolved. Germline assignment: CDR1 ENHRY and CDR2 SYGVKD. Between the trimmed V and J ends, which lost 10 bases and 7 bases, there was a span of 11 bases. The CDR3 totals 12 residues. CDR3 DNA: TGTGCCACCCAGACACTAAATTCACCCCTCCACTTT. It codes for CATQTLNSPLHF.

This clonotype was counted many times. This chain links TRBV4-3 with TRBJ2-1; a weak D match, TRBD2 (7 bases). Trimming took 0 bases from V and 3 from J, leaving 15 bases between them. There are 17 residues in the CDR3. Germline CDR1 reads LGHNA; CDR2 reads YSLEER. The CDR3 bases are TGCGCCAGCAGCCAAGATCGGTGGGGGGGCGACTACAATGAGCAGTTCTTC. It yields the protein CASSQDRWGGDYNEQFF.